This TCR beta chain appears in the sequencing data of a study of breast tumors, draining lymph nodes, adjacent tissues. TCRdb used MiXCR to reprocess the multiplex PCR reads, holding one entry per CDR3 protein. The table records about 230,000 distinct CDR3 sequences, approximately 29% of them present only once. Breast cancer patients provided tissue from their axillary draining lymph nodes. Germline CDR1 and CDR2: MNHEY and SVGEGT. This CDR3 is 16 amino acids long. V was pared by 4 bases and J by 3 bases, with 9 bases of the junction left unmatched. The chain combines TRBV6-2 or TRBV6-3 with TRBJ2-3; TRBD2 agrees at 8 bases. Sequences were obtained from axillary lymph node tissue. The receptor was isolated from a female donor with breast cancer. Some clones in this sample may be carry-over from other donors' samples. As DNA, the CDR3 is TGTGCCAGCAGTTCCCCCGAGCGGGAGCAGACAGATACGCAGTATTTT. Its protein product is CASSSPEREQTDTQYF.